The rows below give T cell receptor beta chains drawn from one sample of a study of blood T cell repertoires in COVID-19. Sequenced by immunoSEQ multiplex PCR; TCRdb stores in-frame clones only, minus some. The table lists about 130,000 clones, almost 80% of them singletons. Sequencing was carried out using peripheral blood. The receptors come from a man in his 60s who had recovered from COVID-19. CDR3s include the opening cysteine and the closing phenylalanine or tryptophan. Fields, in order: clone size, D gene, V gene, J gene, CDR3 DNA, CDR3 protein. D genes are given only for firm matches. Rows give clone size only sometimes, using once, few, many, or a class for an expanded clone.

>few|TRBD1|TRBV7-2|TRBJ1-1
TGTGCCAGCAGTCAGGGGGTTACCGGGACAGGGTCCACTGAAGCTTTCTTT
CASSQGVTGTGSTEAFF
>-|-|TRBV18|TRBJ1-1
TGTGCCAGCTCACCAATTGCTGAGGGAAACACTGAAGCTTTCTTT
CASSPIAEGNTEAFF
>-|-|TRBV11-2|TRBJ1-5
TGTGCCAGCAGCTTAAGAGGGAGTGGACCCCAGCATTTT
CASSLRGSGPQHF
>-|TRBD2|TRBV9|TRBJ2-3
TGTGCCAGCAGTCCCCGGGGGGGGCAGAGCACAGATACGCAGTATTTT
CASSPRGGQSTDTQYF
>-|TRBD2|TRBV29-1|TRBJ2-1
TGCAGCGTTGTCGCGCCGGGACTAGCGGGAGTAGGAAATGAGCAGTTCTTC
CSVVAPGLAGVGNEQFF
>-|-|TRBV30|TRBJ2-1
TGTGCCTGGAGTGAGGCGGCCTCCTACAATGAGCAGTTCTTC
CAWSEAASYNEQFF
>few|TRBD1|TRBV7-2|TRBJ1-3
TGTGCCAGCAGCTTAGTACGGGACAGCTCTGGAAACACCATATATTTT
CASSLVRDSSGNTIYF
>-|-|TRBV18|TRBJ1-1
TGTGCCAGCTCACCACGACAGAACACTGAAGCTTTCTTT
CASSPRQNTEAFF
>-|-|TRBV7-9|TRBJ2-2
TGTGCCAGCAGCTTCGGCGGGCGGGACGGGGAGCTGTTTTTT
CASSFGGRDGELFF
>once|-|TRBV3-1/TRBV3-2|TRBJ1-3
TGTGCCAGCAGCCAAGCTCTGGCAGGGGAGAACACCATATATTTT
CASSQALAGENTIYF
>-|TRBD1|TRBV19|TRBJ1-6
TGTGCCAGTAGCCAGACAGGGGATAATTCACCCCTCCACTTT
CASSQTGDNSPLHF
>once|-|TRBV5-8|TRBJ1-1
TGTGCCAGCAGCCGTATGGTGGGCGAAGCTTTCTTT
CASSRMVGEAFF
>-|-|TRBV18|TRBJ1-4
TGTGCCAGCTCACCGGAGGTTTCGGAAAAACTGTTTTTT
CASSPEVSEKLFF
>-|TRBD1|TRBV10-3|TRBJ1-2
TGTGCCATCAGTGAAGGGGACAGGCGGATTCACTTC
CAISEGDRRIHF
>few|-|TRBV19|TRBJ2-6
TGTGCCAGTAGTATAACAGTGACAGGGGCCAACGTCCTGACTTTC
CASSITVTGANVLTF
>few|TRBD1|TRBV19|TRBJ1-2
TGTGCCAGTCGTGGGCGGGACAGCGCTCAAGAAGGCTACACCTTC
CASRGRDSAQEGYTF
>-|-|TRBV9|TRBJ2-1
TGTGCCAGCAGCGTAGACAGAGCCTCCTACAATGAGCAGTTCTTC
CASSVDRASYNEQFF
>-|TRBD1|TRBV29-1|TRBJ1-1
TGCAGCGTAGAGCGACAGGGTGAAGCTTTCTTT
CSVERQGEAFF
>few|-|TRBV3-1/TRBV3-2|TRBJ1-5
TGTGCCAGCAGCCTACCGAGGGCAGGCATAAACGGTTCGGGCAATCAGCCCCAGCATTTT
CASSLPRAGINGSGNQPQHF
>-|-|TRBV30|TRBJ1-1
TGTGCCTGGACGTCAGGGAAAACTGAAGCTTTCTTT
CAWTSGKTEAFF
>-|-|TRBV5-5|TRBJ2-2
TGTGCCAGCAGGTTTTCGGCGGGACAGATAAGTACCGGGGAGCTGTTTTTT
CASRFSAGQISTGELFF
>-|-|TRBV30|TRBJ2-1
TGTGCCTGGAGTGCCTCTAGCGAGATGATCCAGTTCTTC
CAWSASSEMIQFF